This T cell receptor (beta chain) was found in a study of low-dose radiotherapy and immunotherapy resistance in tumors. Background on the study: Cohort 1 got 0.5 Gy per fraction every 2 weeks, 6.5 Gy in total. Cyclophosphamide was given intravenously at 200 mg/m2 every two weeks, and each dose came one day before radiation and immunotherapy. Daily, from cycle 1 day 1 and for four cycles, patients took oral aspirin 300 mg. Cohort 2 was treated with 1 Gy per fraction every two weeks, amounting to 13 Gy across 26 weeks.

Both TCRalpha and TCRbeta chains were reverse transcribed with V-gene-specific primers. Amplification of TCRs used a constant-region primer and V-primer adapter for roughly 21 PCR cycles. TCRdb independently ran MiXCR on the reads; one entry per CDR3 protein. This table has 5,000 to 7,000 distinct CDR3 sequences, 70% to 80% appearing once. The sequence derives from a human donor with advanced metastatic prostate, ovarian, gallbladder or colorectal cancer (not recorded which). This table probably holds off-target reads from a library built for another chain.

CDR3 sequence: CATSDSRGSAAYNEQFF. Written as DNA, the CDR3 is TGTGCCACCAGTGATTCTCGGGGCAGTGCCGCCTACAATGAGCAGTTCTTC. The chain links TRBV24-1 to TRBJ2-1; D may correspond to TRBD1 or TRBD2 (5 bases each). The germline V and J ends were trimmed by 2 bases and 2 bases, with 15 bases remaining between them. The germline V gene has CDR1 KGHDR and CDR2 SFDVKD. This CDR3 has 17 amino acids.